This TCR beta chain was profiled in a study of T cell responses to AZD1222 COVID-19 vaccine. Study-wide background: Whether given at about 4 or about 12 weeks, second doses were pooled. Findings and caveats of the study: Spike-specific TCR repertoires showed rising breadth and depth after two AZD1222 doses. Per reports, nearly half of all spike-specific TCRs target regions that are unmutated in variants. Repertoire sampling was restricted to post-peak T cell response timepoints.

V was cut by 0 bases and J by 4 bases, with 4 bases left in between. This CDR3 is built from 12 residues. Germline V CDR1 and CDR2: LGHDT, YNNKEL (reference sequence). TCRdb's table, derived via immunoSEQ multiplex PCR, lists solely in-frame clones and lacks some. The data show some 110,000 clones, with roughly 90% seen just once and around 5.1% held by the top ten. For this clone: Its antigen is unidentified.

This rearrangement joins TRBV3-1 (or the pseudogene TRBV3-2) to TRBJ2-7; no clear D. This receptor was identified in an adult in good health. The specimen was peripheral blood, collected on day 0 of AZD1222 vaccination. CDR3 protein: CASSQEGYEQYF. The DNA of the CDR3 is TGTGCCAGCAGCCAAGAGGGATACGAGCAGTACTTC.